The 16 T cell receptor beta chains listed next were all sequenced from one sample in a study of cytomegalovirus exposure and HLA in healthy donors. PCR used 60 Vbeta primers and 13 Jbeta primers. Profiled with immunoSEQ multiplex PCR; TCRdb holds only in-frame clones, not every one. Here the sample table reports under 95,000 clones. The sequencing input was PBMCs. The receptors were gathered from a man aged 50-59 years in good health and CMV-seronegative.

This chain joins TRBV18 and TRBJ2-5; D gene ambiguous. Trimming took 2 bases from V and 5 from J, leaving 9 bases between them. Germline CDR1 is KGHSH and CDR2 is LQKENI. There are 13 residues in the CDR3. This CDR3 is CASSPGLRETQYF. CDR3 DNA: TGTGCCAGCTCACCAGGGCTCAGGGAGACCCAGTACTTC. The variable domain in full, completed from reference TRBV18 and TRBJ2-5, reads NAGVMQNPRHLVRRRGQEARLRCSPMKGHSHVYWYRQLPEEGLKFMVYLQKENIIDESGMPKERFSAEFPKEGPSILRIQQVVRGDSAAYFCASSPGLRETQYFGPGTRLLVL.

V usage is TRBV9 and J usage is TRBJ2-7, with D possibly TRBD2 on 6 matching bases. The CDR3 covers 16 residues. V was clipped by 1 base and J by 2 bases, with 16 bases between them. Germline lookup yields CDR1 SGDLS and CDR2 YYNGEE. The CDR3, as DNA: TGTGCCAGCAGCGTAAATAAGGCGGGGACCACCTACGAGCAGTACTTC. This sequence encodes CASSVNKAGTTYEQYF.

J is TRBJ2-5 and V is TRBV6-6; TRBD1 aligns across 10 bases. J gave up 4 bases and V 6 bases, and 5 bases lay outside the gene matches. The CDR3 has 14 amino acids. Germline loops: CDR1 MNHNY, CDR2 SVGAGI (reference sequence). CDR3 DNA: TGTGCCAGCAGGCCCGGGACAGGGGTAGAGACCCAGTACTTC. Amino acid sequence: CASRPGTGVETQYF.

The V and J genes are TRBV7-9 and TRBJ2-7; 7 nucleotides match TRBD2. The CDR3 loop spans 15 amino acids. Unmatched junction bases numbered 12, after V lost 4 bases and J lost 6 bases. The V gene's germline CDR1 is SEHNR and CDR2 FQNEAQ (reference sequence). The CDR3 spells CASSSTSEGRIEQYF. In DNA, the CDR3 is TGTGCCAGCAGCTCCACTAGCGAGGGGAGGATCGAGCAGTACTTC.

This chain joins TRBV9 and TRBJ2-1, with 8 bases lining up with TRBD1. The junction had 4 bases not matched to a gene; V was cut back by 2 bases and J by 3 bases. The CDR3 consists of 15 residues. From germline, CDR1 is SGDLS and CDR2 YYNGEE. In DNA, the CDR3 is TGTGCCAGCAGCGTGGGACAGGCCGTCTACAATGAGCAGTTCTTC. This encodes CASSVGQAVYNEQFF. The complete variable domain, with remaining parts taken from reference TRBV9 and TRBJ2-1, reads DSGVTQTPKHLITATGQRVTLRCSPRSGDLSVYWYQQSLDQGLQFLIQYYNGEERAKGNILERFSAQQFPDLHSELNLSSLELGDSALYFCASSVGQAVYNEQFFGPGTRLTVL.

The genes are TRBV4-1 and TRBJ1-6, with 8 positions matching TRBD1. Trimming cost V 6 bases and J 8 bases; bases outside gene matches: 9. The CDR3 is made up of 15 amino acids. Germline-derived CDR1 and CDR2 are MGHRA and YSYEKL. The CDR3 DNA sequence: TGCGCCAGCAGAGTCGGCGGGACAGGCGATTCACCCCTCCACTTT. Translation: CASRVGGTGDSPLHF.

V is TRBV4-3 and J is TRBJ1-1; 10 bases match TRBD1. The CDR3 runs to 15 residues. Trimming took 1 base from V and 3 from J; bases not matched to a gene: 2. CDR1 and CDR2 (germline): LGHNA, YSLEER. DNA of the CDR3: TGCGCCAGCAGCCAAGGGACAGGGGGGGACACTGAAGCTTTCTTT. It specifies CASSQGTGGDTEAFF.

V usage is TRBV2 and J usage is TRBJ1-1; D is undetermined. V was shortened by 1 base and J by 11 bases, with 8 bases between the two germline ends. The CDR3 loop spans 11 amino acids. The germline V gene has CDR1 SNHLY and CDR2 FYNNEI. Here the CDR3 DNA reads TGTGCCAGCAGTGAAGATGGTGGCGCTTTCTTT. It codes for CASSEDGGAFF.

The CDR3 region has the DNA TGTGCCAGCAGCGTAGAATGGGAGGCCTACAATGAGCAGTTCTTC. It codes for CASSVEWEAYNEQFF. The chain joins TRBV9 to TRBJ2-1; D might be TRBD2 (6 bases). The germline V gene encodes CDR1 SGDLS and CDR2 YYNGEE. Trimming took 0 bases from V and 2 from J, leaving 9 bases between them. The CDR3 length is 15 residues.

V gene TRBV7-2 combines with J gene TRBJ2-7, with 10 positions matching TRBD2. This CDR3 comprises 15 residues. Per the germline V gene, CDR1 is SGHTA and CDR2 is FQGNSA. V dropped 5 bases and J dropped 3; count of bases not matched to a gene: 7. The CDR3 DNA reads as TGTGCCAGCAGCATTAGCGGGGGGACTAACTACGAGCAGTACTTC. This sequence encodes CASSISGGTNYEQYF.

The J gene is TRBJ1-3, the V gene TRBV30; TRBD1 might be the D (5 bases). Germline V gene data show CDR1 as GTSNPN and CDR2 as SVGIG (reference sequence). V lost 8 bases, J lost 0 bases, and 17 bases lay in between. The CDR3 has 15 amino acids. The CDR3 DNA sequence: TGTGCCCTGGGGGGAACCCGGAGCTCTGGAAACACCATATATTTT. It yields the protein CALGGTRSSGNTIYF.

The genes are TRBV7-9 and TRBJ2-5; TRBD1 might be the D (5 bases). The CDR3 extends over 15 amino acids. Germline V gene data show CDR1 as SEHNR and CDR2 as FQNEAQ (reference sequence). The V and J ends lost 3 bases and 2 bases respectively, with 13 bases between them. CDR3 sequence reads: CASSLGRVTQETQYF. In DNA form, the CDR3 reads TGTGCCAGCAGCTTGGGCAGGGTAACTCAAGAGACCCAGTACTTC.

The CDR3 DNA sequence: TGTGCCAGCAGCCAAGATCCGACGGGACAGGGAAAGGGAAACACCATATATTTT. This sequence encodes CASSQDPTGQGKGNTIYF. J is TRBJ1-3 and V is TRBV4-2, with 9 bases that match TRBD1. This CDR3 contains 18 residues. In germline, CDR1 is LGHNA, CDR2 YNFKEQ. J was trimmed by 4 bases and V by 0 bases; bases with no gene match: 10.

The chain couples TRBV29-1 to TRBJ2-1; TRBD1 agrees at 12 bases. Germline assignment: CDR1 SQVTM and CDR2 ANQGSEA. The CDR3 contains 13 residues. The ends lost 7 bases at V and 10 bases at J; junction bases unmatched: 8. CDR3 residues: CSEAGQGAKEQFF. The CDR3 nucleotides read TGCAGCGAGGCGGGACAGGGGGCTAAGGAGCAGTTCTTC.

The chain recombines TRBV7-9 with TRBJ2-3, with a possible D match to TRBD1 (5 bases). Germline V gene sequence: CDR1 SEHNR, CDR2 FQNEAQ (reference sequence). CDR3 size: 18 residues. The V end lost 1 base, the J end lost 0 bases, and 17 bases lay between the germline ends. The CDR3 DNA follows: TGTGCCAGCAGCTTAGGTTATTCGGTCAGGGAAAGCACAGATACGCAGTATTTT. Amino acids: CASSLGYSVRESTDTQYF.

The chain carries TRBV14 and TRBJ2-7, with D possibly being TRBD1 (6 bases). The CDR3 totals 13 residues. Trimming took off 5 bases at V and 5 bases at J, with 13 bases between the two ends. Germline lookup yields CDR1 SGHDN and CDR2 FVKESK. The DNA of the CDR3 is TGTGCCAGCAGCAGCCGGGACACAAACGAGCAGTACTTC. It translates to CASSSRDTNEQYF.